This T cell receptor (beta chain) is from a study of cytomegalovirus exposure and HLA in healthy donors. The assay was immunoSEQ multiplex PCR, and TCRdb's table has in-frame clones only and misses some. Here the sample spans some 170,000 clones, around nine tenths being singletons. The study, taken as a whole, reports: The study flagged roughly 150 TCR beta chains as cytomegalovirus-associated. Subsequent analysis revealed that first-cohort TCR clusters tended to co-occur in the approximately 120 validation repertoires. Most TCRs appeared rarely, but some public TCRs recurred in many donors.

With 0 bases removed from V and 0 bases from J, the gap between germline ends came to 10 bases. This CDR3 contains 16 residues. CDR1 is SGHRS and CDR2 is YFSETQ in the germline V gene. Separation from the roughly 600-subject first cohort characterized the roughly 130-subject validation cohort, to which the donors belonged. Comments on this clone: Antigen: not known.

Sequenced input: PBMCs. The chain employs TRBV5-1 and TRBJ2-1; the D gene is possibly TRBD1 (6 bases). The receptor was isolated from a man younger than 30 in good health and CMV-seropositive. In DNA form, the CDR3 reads TGCGCCAGCAGCTTGGGGGGGCAAAGCTCCTACAATGAGCAGTTCTTC. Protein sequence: CASSLGGQSSYNEQFF. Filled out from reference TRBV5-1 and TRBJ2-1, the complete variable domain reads KAGVTQTPRYLIKTRGQQVTLSCSPISGHRSVSWYQQTPGQGLQFLFEYFSETQRNKGNFPGRFSGRQFSNSRSEMNVSTLELGDSALYLCASSLGGQSSYNEQFFGPGTRLTVL.